One and the same sample provided the 22 T cell receptor beta chains below, sequenced in a study of T cell repertoires in ileal Crohn's disease. Time point defined: neoterminal ileum biopsy at postoperative endoscopy, about 6 months after surgery. Using immunoSEQ multiplex PCR, the repertoire was profiled, and TCRdb retains in-frame clones only, with some absent. The repertoire holds 3,000 to 3,500 clones, with roughly 88% as singletons. The material sequenced was ileal tissue. The receptor source for this set is an adult with Crohn's disease.

The chain combines TRBV18 with TRBJ1-1, with 9 positions matching TRBD1. Germline CDR1 is KGHSH and CDR2 is LQKENI. The CDR3 consists of 15 residues. The V segment lost 3 bases and the J segment 1 base; nucleotides outside the gene matches: 3. The CDR3 DNA follows: TGTGCCAGCTCACCCTTACAGGGGGCGAACACTGAAGCTTTCTTT. It is translated as CASSPLQGANTEAFF.

This chain uses TRBV5-1 with TRBJ2-1; tentatively, D is TRBD1 (5 bases). Germline-derived CDR1 and CDR2 are SGHRS and YFSETQ. The CDR3 is 13 residues long. Trimming took off 7 bases at V and 4 bases at J, with 12 bases between the two ends. This CDR3 is CASFGDRYNEQFF. CDR3 coding DNA: TGCGCCAGCTTCGGAGACAGATACAATGAGCAGTTCTTC.

This clone was observed a few times. The chain joins TRBV27 to TRBJ2-3; D remains ambiguous. The CDR3 sequence is 16 residues long. Trimming removed 6 bases at V and 0 bases at J, with 16 bases between. Germline-derived CDR1 and CDR2 are MNHEY and SMNVEV (reference sequence). CDR3 DNA: TGTGCCAGCAGCCTTGGGGTGCAGGTTAGCACAGATACGCAGTATTTT. Translating it yields CASSLGVQVSTDTQYF.

The chain couples TRBV5-1 to TRBJ1-5; D is ambiguous. V was pared by 5 bases and J by 0 bases, with 6 bases between. This CDR3 comprises 13 residues. The V gene's germline CDR1 is SGHRS and CDR2 YFSETQ. CDR3 DNA sequence: TGCGCCAGCAGGACGGATAGCAATCAGCCCCAGCATTTT. It translates to CASRTDSNQPQHF.

This chain uses TRBV28 with TRBJ1-4, with no clear D. This CDR3 has 14 residues. Between the trimmed V and J ends, which lost 4 bases and 3 bases, there was a span of 9 bases. From germline, CDR1 is MDHEN and CDR2 SYDVKM. The CDR3 spells CASSSSPSNEKLFF. The CDR3 bases are TGTGCCAGCAGTTCTAGCCCTTCTAATGAAAAACTGTTTTTT. Drawing the rest from reference TRBV28 and TRBJ1-4, the complete variable domain is DVKVTQSSRYLVKRTGEKVFLECVQDMDHENMFWYRQDPGLGLRLIYFSYDVKMKEKGDIPEGYSVSREKKERFSLILESASTNQTSMYLCASSSSPSNEKLFFGSGTQLSVL.

This clone was seen a few times. This chain connects TRBV27 to TRBJ2-2; 8 bases line up with TRBD2. CDR3 size: 14 residues. After removal of 9 bases from V and 1 base from J, the junction contained 4 bases not matched to a gene. In germline, CDR1 is MNHEY, CDR2 SMNVEV (reference sequence). DNA of the CDR3: TGTGCCAGTCGCGGGGGGCGGAACACCGGGGAGCTGTTTTTT. Translation gives CASRGGRNTGELFF.

This clone was seen more than once but under ten times. This rearrangement joins TRBV6-1 to TRBJ1-3; no reliable D call. The V and J ends lost 8 bases and 3 bases respectively, with 11 bases between them. This CDR3 has 13 residues. Germline CDR1 is MNHNS and CDR2 is SASEGT. The DNA of the CDR3 is TGTGCCAGCCTCCCTTTAAATGGAAACACCATATATTTT. Protein: CASLPLNGNTIYF.

This clone was found a few times. The rearrangement links TRBV2 to TRBJ2-3, with 8 positions matching TRBD2. Germline lookup yields CDR1 SNHLY and CDR2 FYNNEI. J gave up 4 bases and V 3 bases, and 9 bases lay outside the gene matches. The CDR3 is 16 residues long. CDR3 sequence (DNA): TGTGCCAGCAGTGACCTGGCTAGCGGGTTATCAGATACGCAGTATTTT. Its translation is CASSDLASGLSDTQYF.

This chain's CDR3 is CASSVGAGRDETQYF. CDR3 coding DNA: TGTGCCAGCAGCGTAGGGGCAGGGCGCGACGAGACCCAGTACTTC. V usage is TRBV9 and J usage is TRBJ2-5, with a possible D match to TRBD1 (5 bases). The length of the CDR3 is 15 residues. Germline-derived CDR1 and CDR2 are SGDLS and YYNGEE. Trimming shortened V by 0 bases and J by 5 bases, and 14 bases separated the two germline ends.

J is TRBJ2-2 and V is TRBV9; 11 nucleotides align to TRBD2. Germline V gene sequence: CDR1 SGDLS, CDR2 YYNGEE. The CDR3 has 14 amino acids. V trimming: 3 bases; J trimming: 6 bases; junction bases outside the gene matches: 1. The DNA of the CDR3 is TGTGCCAGCAGCGAGACTAGCGGGGCCGGGGAGCTGTTTTTT. Its protein is CASSETSGAGELFF.

The chain carries TRBV11-3 and TRBJ2-3; D tentatively reads TRBD1 or TRBD2 (5 bases each). There are 15 residues in the CDR3. Trimming left V 0 bases short and J 3 bases short, with 10 bases between. Germline V gene sequence: CDR1 SGHNT, CDR2 YENEEA. The CDR3 DNA sequence: TGTGCCAGCAGCTTAGAGGGGGAAAGGACAGATACGCAGTATTTT. Translated: CASSLEGERTDTQYF.

The chain joins TRBV18 to TRBJ2-7; TRBD2 agrees at 9 bases. Germline V gene lookup returns CDR1 KGHSH and CDR2 LQKENI. J gave up 7 bases and V 0 bases, and 7 bases lay outside the gene matches. The CDR3 sequence is 15 residues long. The DNA of the CDR3 is TGTGCCAGCTCACCACCGGCTGGACTAGCGTGGGAGCAGTACTTC. The encoded protein is CASSPPAGLAWEQYF.

The chain employs TRBV6-6 and TRBJ2-7; D is perhaps TRBD1 (6 bases). From germline, CDR1 is MNHNY and CDR2 SVGAGI (reference sequence). Trimming left V 2 bases short and J 7 bases short, with 9 bases between. The length of the CDR3 is 12 residues. The CDR3 loop is CASSYRGYEQYF. The CDR3 DNA follows: TGTGCCAGCAGTTACAGGGGGTATGAGCAGTACTTC.

V usage is TRBV9 and J usage is TRBJ2-1, with D possibly being TRBD2 (6 bases). CDR1 is SGDLS and CDR2 is YYNGEE in the germline V gene. Trimming took 7 bases from V and 4 from J, leaving 12 bases between them. CDR3 length: 13 residues. The CDR3 DNA reads as TGTGCCAGCTCCCCAGCGGGTTACAATGAGCAGTTCTTC. Residues: CASSPAGYNEQFF.

V and J are TRBV11-2 and TRBJ1-1; D call uncertain. Per the germline V gene, CDR1 is SGHAT and CDR2 is FQNNGV. The V end lost 5 bases, the J end lost 0 bases, and 7 bases lay between the germline ends. The length of the CDR3 is 13 residues. The CDR3 here is CASSPGLNTEAFF. The CDR3 DNA sequence: TGTGCCAGCAGCCCAGGACTGAACACTGAAGCTTTCTTT.

The chain recombines TRBV2 with TRBJ2-5; D gene unclear. The CDR3 contains 13 residues. V was shortened by 3 bases and J by 5 bases, with 10 bases between the two germline ends. CDR1 SNHLY and CDR2 FYNNEI come from the germline V gene. Here the CDR3 reads CASSEVPRETQYF. The DNA of the CDR3 is TGTGCCAGCAGTGAGGTTCCTAGGGAGACCCAGTACTTC.

The CDR3 DNA sequence: TGTGCCAGCAGCCAGAGTGTAAATTGGGACAGGGGCGTAGGTCATCCCGGGGAGCTGTTTTTT. Protein sequence: CASSQSVNWDRGVGHPGELFF. V gene TRBV7-6 combines with J gene TRBJ2-2; 10 bases agree with TRBD1. The CDR3 extends over 21 amino acids. V lost 5 bases, J lost 6 bases, and 24 bases stayed unmatched. Looked up from germline, CDR1 is SGHVS and CDR2 is FNYEAQ.

The chain recombines TRBV11-2 with TRBJ2-2; 9 bases map to TRBD1. Germline CDR1 SGHAT, CDR2 FQNNGV. The CDR3 consists of 19 residues. Losses at the gene ends were 2 bases for V and 2 bases for J; bases not matched to a gene: 12. CDR3 residues: CASSLRSVYRGLNTGELFF. The CDR3 coding sequence is TGTGCCAGCAGCTTAAGGTCCGTCTACAGGGGGCTAAACACCGGGGAGCTGTTTTTT.

V usage is TRBV6-6 and J usage is TRBJ2-7; TRBD1 agrees at 12 bases. The ends lost 6 bases at V and 7 bases at J; junction bases unmatched: 10. Germline values: CDR1 MNHNY, CDR2 SVGAGI (reference sequence). This CDR3 region has 15 residues. The CDR3 nucleotides are TGTGCCAGCAGCCAACCGGGACAGGGGGCCGGAGAGCAGTACTTC. It is translated as CASSQPGQGAGEQYF.

The chain joins TRBV28 to TRBJ2-7; 10 nucleotides match TRBD1. The germline CDR1 and CDR2 sequences are MDHEN and SYDVKM. The CDR3 runs to 16 residues. J gave up 0 bases and V 2 bases, and 4 bases lay outside the gene matches. The CDR3 is CASSLPWTGGSYEQYF. In DNA, the CDR3 is TGTGCCAGCAGTTTACCATGGACAGGGGGCTCCTACGAGCAGTACTTC.

The chain carries TRBV27 and TRBJ2-7; 8 positions agree with TRBD2. Looked up from germline, CDR1 is MNHEY and CDR2 is SMNVEV (reference sequence). The junction had 4 bases not matched to a gene; V was cut back by 3 bases and J by 3 bases. This CDR3 has 14 amino acids. The CDR3 nucleotides read TGTGCCAGCAGTTTGGCTAGCGGGCTCTACGAGCAGTACTTC. This codes for CASSLASGLYEQYF.

This clone was seen only once. V gene TRBV15 combines with J gene TRBJ2-7; D tentatively fits TRBD1 or TRBD2 (7 bases each). The length of the CDR3 is 15 residues. V was shortened by 5 bases and J by 6 bases, with 20 bases between the two germline ends. The V gene's germline CDR1 is LNHNV and CDR2 YYDKDF (reference sequence). The CDR3 nucleotides are TGTGCCACCAGCGGGGGGGACAGCCCTGTATCCGAGCAGTACTTC. It yields the protein CATSGGDSPVSEQYF.